The 3 T cell receptor beta chains given below trace back to one sample, sequenced in a study of shared clonotypes between healthy human individuals. Clones were read by immunoSEQ multiplex PCR, and TCRdb kept only the in-frame ones, dropping some. The repertoire consists of around 100,000 clones, with 55% to 80% occurring once and the leading ten covering approximately 25%. Sequenced: memory CD8+ T cells sorted from blood. Noted subset: CD45RO+ cells pooled with CCR7-negative TemRA cells. These receptors all stem from a woman aged 25 to 45 in good health.

Many counts were recorded for this clone. The chain has TRBV6-1 and TRBJ2-4, with TRBD1 as a possible D gene (6 bases). The CDR3 runs to 16 residues. Trimming left V 0 bases short and J 1 base short, with 10 bases between. Germline V gene data show CDR1 as MNHNS and CDR2 as SASEGT. CDR3 DNA: TGTGCCAGCAGTGAAGCAACTACAGGGGCCAAAAACATTCAGTACTTC. This sequence encodes CASSEATTGAKNIQYF.

V is TRBV28 and J is TRBJ2-7, with D tentatively TRBD1 or TRBD2 (5 bases each). The CDR3 consists of 10 residues. Germline-derived CDR1 and CDR2 are MDHEN and SYDVKM. Trimming left V 10 bases short and J 5 bases short, with 9 bases between. CDR3 residues: CAIRGNEQYF. In nucleotides, the CDR3 is TGTGCCATCCGGGGCAACGAGCAGTACTTC.

This clone has at least ten counts. In the same sample, other DNA sequences code for this CDR3. The chain is built from TRBV13 and TRBJ2-7; TRBD2 agrees at 8 bases. Losses at the gene ends were 5 bases for V and 7 bases for J; bases not matched to a gene: 13. Germline CDR1 PRHDT, CDR2 FYEKMQ (reference sequence). The CDR3 totals 15 residues. CDR3: CASSPPGSGGREQYF. The CDR3 DNA sequence: TGTGCCAGCAGCCCGCCGGGGAGCGGGGGCCGGGAGCAGTACTTC.